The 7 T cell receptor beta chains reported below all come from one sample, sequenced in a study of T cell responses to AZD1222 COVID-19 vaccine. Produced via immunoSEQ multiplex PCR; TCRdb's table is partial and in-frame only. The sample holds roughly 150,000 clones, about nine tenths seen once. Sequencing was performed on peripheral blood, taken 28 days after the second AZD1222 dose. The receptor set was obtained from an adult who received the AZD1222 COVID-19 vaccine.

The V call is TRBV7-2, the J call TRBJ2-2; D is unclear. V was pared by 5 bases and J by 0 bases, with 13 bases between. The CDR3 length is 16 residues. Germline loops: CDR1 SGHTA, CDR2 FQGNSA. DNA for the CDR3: TGTGCCAGCAGCCCGGCAAGGGTTTCGAACACCGGGGAGCTGTTTTTT. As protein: CASSPARVSNTGELFF.

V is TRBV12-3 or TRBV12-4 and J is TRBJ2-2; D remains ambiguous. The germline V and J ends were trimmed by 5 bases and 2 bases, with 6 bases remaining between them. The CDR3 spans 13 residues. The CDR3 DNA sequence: TGTGCCAGCAGTCGCTTCAACACCGGGGAGCTGTTTTTT. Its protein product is CASSRFNTGELFF.

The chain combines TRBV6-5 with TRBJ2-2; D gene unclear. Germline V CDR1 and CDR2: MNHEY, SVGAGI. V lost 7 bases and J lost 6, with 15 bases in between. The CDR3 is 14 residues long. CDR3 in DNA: TGTGCCAGCACCCCCCAGGATGTTTCCGGGGAGCTGTTTTTT. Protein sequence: CASTPQDVSGELFF.

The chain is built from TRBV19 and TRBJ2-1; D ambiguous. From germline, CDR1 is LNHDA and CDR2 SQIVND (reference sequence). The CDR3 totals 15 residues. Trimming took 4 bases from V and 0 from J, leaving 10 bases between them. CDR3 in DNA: TGTGCCAGTAGTAACGACCGAAGCTCCTACAATGAGCAGTTCTTC. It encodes CASSNDRSSYNEQFF.

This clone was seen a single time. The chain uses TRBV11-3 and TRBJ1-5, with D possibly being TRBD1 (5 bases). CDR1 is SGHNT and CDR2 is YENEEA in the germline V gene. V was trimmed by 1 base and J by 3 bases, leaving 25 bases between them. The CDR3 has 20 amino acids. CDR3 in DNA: TGTGCCAGCAGCTTAGCTGGTCGGAAACAGGTAATCGTAGCCAATCAGCCCCAGCATTTT. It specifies CASSLAGRKQVIVANQPQHF.

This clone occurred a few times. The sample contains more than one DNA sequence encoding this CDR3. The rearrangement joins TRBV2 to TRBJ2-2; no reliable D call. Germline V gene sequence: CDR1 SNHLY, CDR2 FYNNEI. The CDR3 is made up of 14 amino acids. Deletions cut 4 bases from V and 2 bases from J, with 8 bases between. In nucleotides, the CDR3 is TGTGCCAGCAGTGTCTCATCCAACACCGGGGAGCTGTTTTTT. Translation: CASSVSSNTGELFF.

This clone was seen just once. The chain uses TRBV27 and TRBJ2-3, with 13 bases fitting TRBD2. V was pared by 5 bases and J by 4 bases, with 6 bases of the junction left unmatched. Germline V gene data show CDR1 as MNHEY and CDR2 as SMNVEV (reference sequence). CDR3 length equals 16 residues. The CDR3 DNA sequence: TGTGCCAGCAGTCGTCGGACTAGCGGGAGAGCAGATACGCAGTATTTT. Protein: CASSRRTSGRADTQYF.